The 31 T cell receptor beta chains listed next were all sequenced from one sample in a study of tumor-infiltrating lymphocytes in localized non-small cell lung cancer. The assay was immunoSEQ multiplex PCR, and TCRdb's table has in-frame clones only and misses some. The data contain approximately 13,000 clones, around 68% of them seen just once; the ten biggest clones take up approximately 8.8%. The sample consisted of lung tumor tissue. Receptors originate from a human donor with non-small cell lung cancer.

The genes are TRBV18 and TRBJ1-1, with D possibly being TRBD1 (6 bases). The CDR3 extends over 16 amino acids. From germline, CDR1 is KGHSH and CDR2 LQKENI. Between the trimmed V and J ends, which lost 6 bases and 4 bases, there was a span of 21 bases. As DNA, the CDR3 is TGTGCCAGCTCGTCCCGGGGGGGCGGGGGAACCACTGAAGCTTTCTTT. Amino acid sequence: CASSSRGGGGTTEAFF. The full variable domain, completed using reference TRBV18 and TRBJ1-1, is NAGVMQNPRHLVRRRGQEARLRCSPMKGHSHVYWYRQLPEEGLKFMVYLQKENIIDESGMPKERFSAEFPKEGPSILRIQQVVRGDSAAYFCASSSRGGGGTTEAFFGQGTRLTVV.

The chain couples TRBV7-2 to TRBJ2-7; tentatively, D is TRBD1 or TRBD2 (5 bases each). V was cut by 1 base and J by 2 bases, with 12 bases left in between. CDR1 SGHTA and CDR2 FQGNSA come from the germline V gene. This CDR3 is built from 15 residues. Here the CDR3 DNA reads TGTGCCAGCAGCTTAGTGGTGGGGACCACCTACGAGCAGTACTTC. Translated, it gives CASSLVVGTTYEQYF.

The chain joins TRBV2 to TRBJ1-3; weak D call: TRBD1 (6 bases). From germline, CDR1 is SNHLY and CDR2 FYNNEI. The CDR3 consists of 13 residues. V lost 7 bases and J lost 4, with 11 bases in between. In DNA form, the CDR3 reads TGTGCCAGCAAGGGGGGACCCGGAAACACCATATATTTT. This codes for CASKGGPGNTIYF.

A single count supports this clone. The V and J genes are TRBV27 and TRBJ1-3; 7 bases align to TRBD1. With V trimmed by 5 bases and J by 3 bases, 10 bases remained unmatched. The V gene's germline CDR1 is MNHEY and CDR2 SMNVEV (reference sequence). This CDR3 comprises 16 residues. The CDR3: CASSPTGTVGGNTIYF. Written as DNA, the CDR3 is TGTGCCAGCAGTCCCACCGGGACAGTCGGTGGAAACACCATATATTTT.

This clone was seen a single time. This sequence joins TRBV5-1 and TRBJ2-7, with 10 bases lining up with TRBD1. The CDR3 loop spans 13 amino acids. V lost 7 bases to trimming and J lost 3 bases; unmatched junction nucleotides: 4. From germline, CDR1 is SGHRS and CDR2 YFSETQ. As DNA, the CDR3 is TGCGCCAGCGCTCGGGACAGGGGCTACGAGCAGTACTTC. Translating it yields CASARDRGYEQYF.

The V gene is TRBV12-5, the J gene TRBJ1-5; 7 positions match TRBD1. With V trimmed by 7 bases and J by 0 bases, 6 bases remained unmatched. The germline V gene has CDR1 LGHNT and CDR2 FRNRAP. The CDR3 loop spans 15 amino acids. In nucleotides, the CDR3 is TGTGCTAGTGCAGGACAGGCCGATAGCAATCAGCCCCAGCATTTT. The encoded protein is CASAGQADSNQPQHF.

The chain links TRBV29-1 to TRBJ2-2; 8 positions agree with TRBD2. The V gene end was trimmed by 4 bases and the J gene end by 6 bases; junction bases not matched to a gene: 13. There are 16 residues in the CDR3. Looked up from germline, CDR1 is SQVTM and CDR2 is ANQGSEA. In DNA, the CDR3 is TGCAGCGTTGGGTTTGCGGGGGGAAGTGTCGCCGGGGAGCTGTTTTTT. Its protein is CSVGFAGGSVAGELFF.

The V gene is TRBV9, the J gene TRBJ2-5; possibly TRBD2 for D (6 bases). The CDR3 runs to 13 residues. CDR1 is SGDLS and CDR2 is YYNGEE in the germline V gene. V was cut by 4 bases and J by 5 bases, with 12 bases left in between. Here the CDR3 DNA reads TGTGCCAGCAGCCCGGGAGTTACTGAGACCCAGTACTTC. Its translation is CASSPGVTETQYF.

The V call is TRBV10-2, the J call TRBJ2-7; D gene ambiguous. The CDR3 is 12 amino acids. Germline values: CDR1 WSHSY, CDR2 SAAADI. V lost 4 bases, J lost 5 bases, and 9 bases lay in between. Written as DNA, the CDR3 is TGCGCCAGCAGTGCTGCCATCGACGAGCAGTACTTC. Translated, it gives CASSAAIDEQYF.

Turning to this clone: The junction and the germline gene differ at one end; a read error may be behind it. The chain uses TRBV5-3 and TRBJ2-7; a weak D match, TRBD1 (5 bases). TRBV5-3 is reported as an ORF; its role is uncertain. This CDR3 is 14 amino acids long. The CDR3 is CASSSTGFSYEQYF. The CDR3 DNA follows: TGTGCCAGCAGCTCTACAGGATTTTCCTACGAGCAGTACTTC.

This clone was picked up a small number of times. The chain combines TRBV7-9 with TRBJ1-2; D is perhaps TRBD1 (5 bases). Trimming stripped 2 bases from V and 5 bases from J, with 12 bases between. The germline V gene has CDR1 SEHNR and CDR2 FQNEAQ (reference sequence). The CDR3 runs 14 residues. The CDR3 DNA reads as TGTGCCAGCAGCTTAATTGGGGCCCAATATGGCTACACCTTC. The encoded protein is CASSLIGAQYGYTF.

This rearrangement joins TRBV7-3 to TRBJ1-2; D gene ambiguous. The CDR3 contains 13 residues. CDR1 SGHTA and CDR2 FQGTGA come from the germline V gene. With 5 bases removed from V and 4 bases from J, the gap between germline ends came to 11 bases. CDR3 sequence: CASSPDEAYGYTF. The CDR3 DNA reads TGTGCCAGCAGCCCCGACGAAGCCTATGGCTACACCTTC. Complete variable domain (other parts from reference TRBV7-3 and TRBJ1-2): GAGVSQTPSNKVTEKGKYVELRCDPISGHTALYWYRQSLGQGPEFLIYFQGTGAADDSGLPNDRFFAVRPEGSVSTLKIQRTERGDSAVYLCASSPDEAYGYTFGSGTRLTVV.

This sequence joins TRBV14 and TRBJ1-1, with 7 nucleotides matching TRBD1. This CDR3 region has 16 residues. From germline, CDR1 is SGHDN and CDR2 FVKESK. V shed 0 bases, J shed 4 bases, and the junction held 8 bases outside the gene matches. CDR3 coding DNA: TGTGCCAGCAGCCAAGATGGAGAGGGGGCGCTCACTGAAGCTTTCTTT. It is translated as CASSQDGEGALTEAFF.

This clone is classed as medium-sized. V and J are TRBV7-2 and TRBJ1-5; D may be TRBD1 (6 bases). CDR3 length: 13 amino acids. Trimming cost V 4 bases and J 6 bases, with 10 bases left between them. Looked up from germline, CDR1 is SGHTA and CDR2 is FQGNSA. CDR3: CASSWGHAQPQHF. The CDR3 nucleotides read TGTGCCAGCAGCTGGGGACACGCTCAGCCCCAGCATTTT. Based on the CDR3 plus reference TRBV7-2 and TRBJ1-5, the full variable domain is GAGVSQSPSNKVTEKGKDVELRCDPISGHTALYWYRQSLGQGLEFLIYFQGNSAPDKSGLPSDRFSAERTGGSVSTLTIQRTQQEDSAVYLCASSWGHAQPQHFGDGTRLSIL.

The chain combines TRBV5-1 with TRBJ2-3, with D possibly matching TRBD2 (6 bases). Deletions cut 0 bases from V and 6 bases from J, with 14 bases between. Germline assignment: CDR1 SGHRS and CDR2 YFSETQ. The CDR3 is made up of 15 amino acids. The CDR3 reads CASSLVGGQQDTQYF. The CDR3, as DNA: TGCGCCAGCAGCTTGGTGGGAGGCCAGCAGGATACGCAGTATTTT.

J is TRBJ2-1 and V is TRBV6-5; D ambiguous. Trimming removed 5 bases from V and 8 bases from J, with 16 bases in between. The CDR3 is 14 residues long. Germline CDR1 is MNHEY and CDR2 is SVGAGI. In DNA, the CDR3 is TGTGCCAGCAGTCCCCTGAGAGGCGCCTATGAGCAGTTCTTC. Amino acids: CASSPLRGAYEQFF.

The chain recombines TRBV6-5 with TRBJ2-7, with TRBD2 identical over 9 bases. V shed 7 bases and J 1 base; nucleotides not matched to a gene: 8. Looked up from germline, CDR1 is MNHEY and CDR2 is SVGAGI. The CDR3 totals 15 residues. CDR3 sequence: CASTAGGTQSYEQYF. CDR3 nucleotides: TGTGCCAGCACAGCGGGAGGCACCCAGTCCTACGAGCAGTACTTC.

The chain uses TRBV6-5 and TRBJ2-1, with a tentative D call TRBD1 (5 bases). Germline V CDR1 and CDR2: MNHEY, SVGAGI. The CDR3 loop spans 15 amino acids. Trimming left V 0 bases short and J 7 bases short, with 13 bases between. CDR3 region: CASSYSFQGNNEQFF. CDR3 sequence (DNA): TGTGCCAGCAGTTACTCGTTTCAGGGAAATAATGAGCAGTTCTTC.

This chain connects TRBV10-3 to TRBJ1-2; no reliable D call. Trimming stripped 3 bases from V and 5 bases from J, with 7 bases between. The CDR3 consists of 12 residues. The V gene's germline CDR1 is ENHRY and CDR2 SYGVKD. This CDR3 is CAISDTYYGYTF. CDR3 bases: TGTGCCATCAGTGACACCTATTATGGCTACACCTTC.

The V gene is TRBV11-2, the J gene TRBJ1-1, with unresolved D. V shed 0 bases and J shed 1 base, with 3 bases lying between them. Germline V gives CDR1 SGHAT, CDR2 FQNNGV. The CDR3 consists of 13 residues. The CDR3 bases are TGTGCCAGCAGCTTAGAACAGAACACTGAAGCTTTCTTT. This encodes CASSLEQNTEAFF.

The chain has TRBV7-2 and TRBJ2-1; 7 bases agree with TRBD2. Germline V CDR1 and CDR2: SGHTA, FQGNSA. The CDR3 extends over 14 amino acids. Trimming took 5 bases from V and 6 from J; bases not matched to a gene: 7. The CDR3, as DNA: TGTGCCAGCAGCAAACGGGGGGATCTCAATGAGCAGTTCTTC. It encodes CASSKRGDLNEQFF.

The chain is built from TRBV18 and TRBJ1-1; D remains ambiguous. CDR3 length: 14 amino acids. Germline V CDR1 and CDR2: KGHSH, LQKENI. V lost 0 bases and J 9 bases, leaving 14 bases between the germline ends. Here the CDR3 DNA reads TGTGCCAGCTCACCACCCTCTTCCGGGCCTCAAGCTTTCTTT. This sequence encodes CASSPPSSGPQAFF.

This chain's CDR3 is CASSNSGNTGELFF. For the CDR3, the DNA is TGTGCCAGTAGTAATAGCGGAAACACCGGGGAGCTGTTTTTT. This chain links TRBV19 with TRBJ2-2; tentative D call: TRBD2 (6 bases). V was clipped by 4 bases and J by 2 bases, with 8 bases between them. The CDR3 runs 14 residues. Germline V lookup: CDR1 LNHDA, CDR2 SQIVND (reference sequence). Looking up the rest from reference TRBV19 and TRBJ2-2 gives the full variable domain: DGGITQSPKYLFRKEGQNVTLSCEQNLNHDAMYWYRQDPGQGLRLIYYSQIVNDFQKGDIAEGYSVSREKKESFPLTVTSAQKNPTAFYLCASSNSGNTGELFFGEGSRLTVL.

CDR3 sequence reads: CATSRVIDRGIQPQHF. DNA of the CDR3: TGTGCCACCAGCAGAGTGATAGACAGGGGCATTCAGCCCCAGCATTTT. The genes are TRBV15 and TRBJ1-5; 8 bases are shared with TRBD1. The length of the CDR3 is 16 residues. CDR1 and CDR2 from the germline V gene are LNHNV and YYDKDF (reference sequence). V lost 1 base to trimming and J lost 6 bases; unmatched junction nucleotides: 8.

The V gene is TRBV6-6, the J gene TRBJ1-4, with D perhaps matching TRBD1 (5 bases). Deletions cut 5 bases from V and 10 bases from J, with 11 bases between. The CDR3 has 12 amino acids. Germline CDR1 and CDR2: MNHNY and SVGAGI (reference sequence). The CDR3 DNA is TGTGCCAGCAGTCTGGGGGGGGGAAAACTGTTTTTT. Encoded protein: CASSLGGGKLFF.

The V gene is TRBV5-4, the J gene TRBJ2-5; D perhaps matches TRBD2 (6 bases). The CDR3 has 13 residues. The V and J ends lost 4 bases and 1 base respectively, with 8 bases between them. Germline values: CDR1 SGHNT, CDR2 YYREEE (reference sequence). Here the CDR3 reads CASSLAFQETQYF. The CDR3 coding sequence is TGTGCCAGCAGCCTAGCGTTCCAAGAGACCCAGTACTTC. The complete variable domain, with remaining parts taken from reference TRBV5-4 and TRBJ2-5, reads ETGVTQSPTHLIKTRGQQVTLRCSSQSGHNTVSWYQQALGQGPQFIFQYYREEENGRGNFPPRFSGLQFPNYSSELNVNALELDDSALYLCASSLAFQETQYFGPGTRLLVL.

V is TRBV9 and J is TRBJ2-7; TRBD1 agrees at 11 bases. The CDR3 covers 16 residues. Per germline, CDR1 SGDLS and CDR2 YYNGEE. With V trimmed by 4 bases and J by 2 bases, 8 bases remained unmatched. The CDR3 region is CASSSGQGAWAYEQYF. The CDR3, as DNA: TGTGCCAGCAGCTCCGGACAGGGGGCCTGGGCCTACGAGCAGTACTTC.

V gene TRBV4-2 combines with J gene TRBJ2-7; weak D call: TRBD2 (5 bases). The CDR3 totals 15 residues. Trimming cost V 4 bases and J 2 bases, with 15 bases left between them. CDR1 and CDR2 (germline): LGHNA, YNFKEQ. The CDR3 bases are TGTGCCAGCAGCCCCCAACGGGGTTCGACCTACGAGCAGTACTTC. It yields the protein CASSPQRGSTYEQYF.

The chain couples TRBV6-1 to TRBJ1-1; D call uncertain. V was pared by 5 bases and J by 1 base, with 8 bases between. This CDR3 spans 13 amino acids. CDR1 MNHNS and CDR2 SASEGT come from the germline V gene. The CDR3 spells CASSRTSNTEAFF. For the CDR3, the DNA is TGTGCCAGCAGTCGGACGTCGAACACTGAAGCTTTCTTT.

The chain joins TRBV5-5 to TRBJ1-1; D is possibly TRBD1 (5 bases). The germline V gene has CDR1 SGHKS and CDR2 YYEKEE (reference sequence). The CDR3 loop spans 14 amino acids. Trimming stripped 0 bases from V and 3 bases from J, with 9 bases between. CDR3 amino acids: CASSLGRGDTEAFF. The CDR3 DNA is TGTGCCAGCAGCTTGGGGAGGGGAGACACTGAAGCTTTCTTT.

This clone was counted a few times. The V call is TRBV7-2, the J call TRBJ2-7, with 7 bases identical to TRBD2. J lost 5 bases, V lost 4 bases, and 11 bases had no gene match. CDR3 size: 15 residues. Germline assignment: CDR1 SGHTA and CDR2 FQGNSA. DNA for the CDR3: TGTGCCAGCAGCTCCCGCGGGAGTGGACCGGACGAGCAGTACTTC. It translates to CASSSRGSGPDEQYF.